The 3 T cell receptor beta chains in this list originate from one sample, sequenced in a study of regulatory T cells in long-lasting Graves disease. In building TCR beta libraries, iRepertoire HTBI primers were used together with Arm-PCR of CDR3 regions. TCRdb itself ran the multiplex PCR reads through MiXCR, one entry per CDR3 protein. Among a few hundred thousand distinct CDR3 sequences listed, 12% were seen once. Time point given: newly diagnosed GD, antithyroid drugs for less than 3 months. With RNA extracted from PBMCs as input, the TCR library was made. This sample was also put to use in a study of T cells in Graves' hyperthyroidism and ophthalmopathy.

This material consisted of peripheral blood mononuclear cells (PBMCs), taken at new diagnosis, from a patient treated with antithyroid drugs. These receptors were taken from a woman between 18 and 29 years old with Graves disease.

This clonotype was seen repeatedly, ten times or more. The chain employs TRBV27 and TRBJ1-1; possible D gene TRBD1, 6 bases. The germline CDR1 and CDR2 sequences are MNHEY and SMNVEV (reference sequence). The CDR3 runs to 14 residues. Trimming pared 5 bases from V and 1 base from J, leaving 11 bases between. CDR3 DNA sequence: TGTGCCAGCAGTCACCGCAGGGGGAACACTGAAGCTTTCTTT. Translation: CASSHRRGNTEAFF.

This clonotype appeared many times. The chain employs TRBV27 and TRBJ2-7; the match to TRBD1 covers 7 bases. V dropped 4 bases and J dropped 6; count of bases not matched to a gene: 12. CDR3 length equals 15 residues. The V gene's germline CDR1 is MNHEY and CDR2 SMNVEV (reference sequence). The CDR3 spells CASSSYRPTGSEQYF. The CDR3 region has the DNA TGTGCCAGCAGTTCGTACCGTCCGACAGGGAGCGAGCAGTACTTC.

The gene calls are TRBV29-1 and TRBJ2-1; 9 positions agree with TRBD2. Trimming at V came to 1 base and at J to 6 bases, leaving 1 base not matched to a gene. This CDR3 is built from 13 residues. Germline V gene data show CDR1 as SQVTM and CDR2 as ANQGSEA. DNA of the CDR3: TGCAGCGTTGAAGGGACTAGCGTCAATGAGCAGTTCTTC. It translates to CSVEGTSVNEQFF.